This is a list of T cell receptor beta chains from one sample in a study of cytomegalovirus exposure and HLA in healthy donors. Measured with immunoSEQ multiplex PCR; TCRdb has only the in-frame clones, and not every one. The sample records roughly 250,000 clones, approximately 85% being singletons. Sequenced input: PBMCs. Receptors were obtained from a woman in her 40s in good health and CMV-seropositive. Each CDR3 is given with its conserved first and last residue. The D gene is left open where the match is weak. Size tells how often a clone was seen (once, few, many) or the class of an expanded clone, and some rows leave it out.

. TRBD2 TRBJ2-3 TRBV7-9 CASSLTSGADTQYF TGTGCCAGCAGCTTAACTAGCGGGGCGGATACGCAGTATTTT
once TRBD2 TRBJ2-1 TRBV30 CAWSEGSGRGGYNEQFF TGTGCCTGGAGTGAGGGTAGCGGGAGGGGGGGGTACAATGAGCAGTTCTTC
. TRBD1 TRBJ1-2 TRBV19 CASSITTGGDGYTF TGTGCCAGTAGTATAACGACAGGGGGCGATGGCTACACCTTC
. TRBD1 TRBJ1-4 TRBV7-9 CSSSSDRGGTNEKLFF TGTTCCAGCAGCTCCGACAGGGGGGGGACTAATGAAAAACTGTTTTTT
. . TRBJ1-1 TRBV28 CASSFRGIEAFF TGTGCCAGCAGTTTTAGGGGGATCGAAGCTTTCTTT
. TRBD2 TRBJ2-1 TRBV5-1 CASSPGLLATYNEQFF TGCGCCAGCAGCCCCGGCCTACTAGCGACCTACAATGAGCAGTTCTTC
. . TRBJ2-1 TRBV6-5 CASSYRRDLHNEQFF TGTGCCAGCAGTTACCGGAGGGACTTACACAATGAGCAGTTCTTC
. TRBD1 TRBJ2-5 TRBV30 CAWSQRTGATETQYF TGTGCCTGGAGTCAACGGACAGGGGCCACGGAGACCCAGTACTTC
once . TRBJ1-1 TRBV6-5 CASSLLGNTEAFF TGTGCCAGCAGTCTACTAGGGAACACTGAAGCTTTCTTT
once TRBD2 TRBJ2-7 TRBV25-1 CASGSGGLYEQYF TGTGCCAGCGGAAGCGGGGGCCTCTACGAGCAGTACTTC
. TRBD1 TRBJ1-2 TRBV5-4 CASSFPDRAEGYTF TGTGCCAGCAGCTTTCCTGACAGGGCGGAAGGCTACACCTTC
. TRBD2 TRBJ2-7 TRBV27 CASSLEAGVGSYEQYF TGTGCCAGCAGTTTAGAGGCGGGAGTAGGGTCCTACGAGCAGTACTTC
few TRBD2 TRBJ2-3 TRBV7-9 CASSPQTSGSTDTQYF TGTGCCAGCAGCCCCCAGACTAGCGGGAGTACAGATACGCAGTATTTT
. . TRBJ1-6 TRBV5-8 CASSFRGDPLNSPLHF TGTGCCAGCAGCTTTAGGGGCGACCCGCTTAATTCACCCCTCCACTTT
. TRBD2 TRBJ2-5 TRBV4-1 CASSQGLRERTQYF TGCGCCAGCAGCCAAGGTCTGCGGGAGCGGACCCAGTACTTC
few . TRBJ2-7 TRBV4-3 CASSQDYGDTTTYEQYF TGCGCCAGCAGCCAAGATTACGGGGATACCACAACCTACGAGCAGTACTTC
. TRBD1 TRBJ1-5 TRBV4-1 CASSRDRGDQPQHF TGCGCCAGCAGCCGGGACAGGGGTGACCAGCCCCAGCATTTT
. . TRBJ1-4 TRBV2 CASSEASRTGKLFF TGTGCCAGCAGTGAAGCATCCAGGACGGGGAAACTGTTTTTT
. . TRBJ2-1 TRBV27 CASSWMGRAYNEQFF TGTGCCAGCAGTTGGATGGGCAGGGCCTACAATGAGCAGTTCTTC
. TRBD2 TRBJ2-3 TRBV7-6 CASSLDVAGGRTDTQYF TGTGCCAGCAGCTTAGATGTAGCGGGAGGTCGCACAGATACGCAGTATTTT
. TRBD2 TRBJ2-5 TRBV2 CASSGLAEETQYF TGTGCCAGCAGTGGGCTAGCGGAAGAGACCCAGTACTTC
few TRBD1 TRBJ2-2 TRBV4-2 CASSHATGLHGELFF TGTGCCAGCAGCCATGCGACAGGGCTTCACGGGGAGCTGTTTTTT
. TRBD1 TRBJ2-2 TRBV6-6 CASSYSGQGYGELFF TGTGCCAGCAGTTACTCAGGACAGGGGTACGGGGAGCTGTTTTTT
. TRBD1 TRBJ2-7 TRBV4-3 CASSPRDRAYEQYF TGCGCCAGCAGCCCCCGGGACAGGGCCTACGAGCAGTACTTC
. TRBD1 TRBJ2-7 TRBV10-3 CATAGGSADEQYF TGTGCCACCGCAGGGGGTAGCGCCGACGAGCAGTACTTC
. . TRBJ2-2 TRBV5-1 CASSLAGDRTGELFF TGCGCCAGCAGCTTGGCGGGAGACAGAACCGGGGAGCTGTTTTTT
. TRBD2 TRBJ2-1 TRBV30 CAWSDRGRIANEQFF TGTGCCTGGAGTGATCGCGGGAGGATAGCCAATGAGCAGTTCTTC
. . TRBJ1-1 TRBV5-1 CASSPGLGDIYRAFF TGCGCCAGCAGCCCAGGCTTAGGGGATATTTACCGAGCTTTCTTT
. . TRBJ1-1 TRBV28 CASSLVRGIRGNTEAFF TGTGCCAGCAGTTTAGTTCGGGGGATCAGAGGGAACACTGAAGCTTTCTTT